This T cell receptor beta chain comes out of a study of T cells expressing NK-cell markers. TCRdb reprocessed the 5' RACE reads, with one entry per CDR3 protein and no DNA. Recorded here are 350,000 to 450,000 distinct CDR3 sequences; the top ten clones represent around 5.3%. CDR1 is SNHLY, CDR2 FYNNEI, per germline. The CDR3 covers 15 residues. Input material: blood T cells: a sorted CD56 or NKG2C T cell subset, CD4+ or CD8+ T cells, or bulk PBMC T cells (not recorded which). This rearrangement joins TRBV2 to TRBJ1-3; TCRdb returns TRBD1, unconfirmable since there is no DNA. This TCR was sampled from a man aged 18 to 69 in good health. The CDR3 sequence: CASSDPGYGGNTIYF.